The entry below gives a single TCR beta chain sequence along with its context. Its target is unknown. Trimming stripped 4 bases from V and 2 bases from J, with 12 bases between. Germline V gene sequence: CDR1 MGHRA, CDR2 YSYEKL. The length of the CDR3 is 15 residues. This specimen comes from a study of long-term antiretroviral therapy in people with HIV. An immunoSEQ assay, version v3.0, was performed at survey level. Here immunoSEQ multiplex PCR was the method, and the copy in TCRdb shows in-frame clones only, minus some. The sample holds tens of thousands of clones, just under 85% seen once. Study-level results: Narrower CDR3 length ranges marked HIV repertoires relative to controls.

All donors provided no fewer than one pre-ART and no fewer than two post-ART PBMC samples. The United States was where all participants with HIV were treated. The gene calls are TRBV4-1 and TRBJ1-5; D is uncertain. Specimen: unsorted PBMCs, collected 1.6 years after starting antiretroviral therapy. The receptor was derived from a man aged 35 to 55 with HIV. The CDR3 region has the DNA TGCGCCAGCAGCCTCCGACATGGGGGCAATCAGCCCCAGCATTTT. Translated: CASSLRHGGNQPQHF.